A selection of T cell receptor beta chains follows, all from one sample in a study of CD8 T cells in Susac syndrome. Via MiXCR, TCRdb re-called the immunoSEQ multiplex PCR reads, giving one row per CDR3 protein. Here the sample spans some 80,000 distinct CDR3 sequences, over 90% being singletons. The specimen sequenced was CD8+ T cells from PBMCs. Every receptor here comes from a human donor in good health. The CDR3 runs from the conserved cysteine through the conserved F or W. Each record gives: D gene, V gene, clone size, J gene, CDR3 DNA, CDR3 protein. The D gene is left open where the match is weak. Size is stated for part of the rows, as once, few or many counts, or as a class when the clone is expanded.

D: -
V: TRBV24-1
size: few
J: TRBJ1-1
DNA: TGTGCCACCAGTGACCGTGGCACTGAAGCTTTCTTT
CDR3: CATSDRGTEAFF

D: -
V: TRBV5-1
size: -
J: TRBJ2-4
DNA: TGCGCCAGCAGCTCCTATACGGGGGGCTTAATGGGAAACATTCAGTACTTC
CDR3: CASSSYTGGLMGNIQYF

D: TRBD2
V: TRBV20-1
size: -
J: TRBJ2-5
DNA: TGCAGTGCTAGGGGGTGGGGCTATGGACTAGCGGGAATGGGTCAAGAGACCCAGTACTTC
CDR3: CSARGWGYGLAGMGQETQYF

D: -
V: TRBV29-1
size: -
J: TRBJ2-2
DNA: TGCAGCGTTGGGGGTGTAGGGGAGCTGTTTTTT
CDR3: CSVGGVGELFF

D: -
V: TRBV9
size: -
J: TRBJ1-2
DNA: TGTGCCAGCAGCGTAGTGGGGGAAGGCTACACCTTC
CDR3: CASSVVGEGYTF

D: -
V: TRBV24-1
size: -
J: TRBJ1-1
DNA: TGTGCCGTCGAGGGGGACGACACTGAAGCTTTCTTT
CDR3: CAVEGDDTEAFF

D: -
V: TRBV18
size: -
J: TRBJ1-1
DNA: TGTGCCAGCTCACCGGAGGGTCCAGGCGAAGCTTTCTTT
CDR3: CASSPEGPGEAFF

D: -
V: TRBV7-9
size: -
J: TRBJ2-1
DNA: TGTGCCAGCAGCCCCCTCCCCCAGGGGCTCAGGAATGAGCAGTTCTTC
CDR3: CASSPLPQGLRNEQFF

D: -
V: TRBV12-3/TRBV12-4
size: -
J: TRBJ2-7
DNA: TGTGCCAGCAGTTTAGCGTTCGCAGGGGTTCGCGTCTACGAGCAGTACTTC
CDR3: CASSLAFAGVRVYEQYF

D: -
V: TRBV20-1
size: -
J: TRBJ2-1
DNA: TGCAGTGCTAGGCTAAGGGCACATGAGCAGTTCTTC
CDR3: CSARLRAHEQFF

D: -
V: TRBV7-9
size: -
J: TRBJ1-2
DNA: TGTGCCAGCAGCTTGGAGGACAGACACGGCTACACCTTC
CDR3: CASSLEDRHGYTF

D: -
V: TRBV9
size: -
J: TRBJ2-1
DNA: TGTGCCAGCAGCGTAGTAGGGTGGGATGAGCAGTTCTTC
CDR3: CASSVVGWDEQFF

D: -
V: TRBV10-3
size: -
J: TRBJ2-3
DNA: TGTGCCATCAGTGTGGAGGTCGACTCCCGAGATACGCAGTATTTT
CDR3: CAISVEVDSRDTQYF

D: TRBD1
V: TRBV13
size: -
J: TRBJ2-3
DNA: TGTGCCAGCAGCTCGCGACAGGGGGATAGCACAGATACGCAGTATTTT
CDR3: CASSSRQGDSTDTQYF

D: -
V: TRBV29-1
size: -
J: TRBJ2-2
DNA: TGCAGCGTCTCGATTAGCGGCGCGAACACCGGGGAGCTGTTTTTT
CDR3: CSVSISGANTGELFF

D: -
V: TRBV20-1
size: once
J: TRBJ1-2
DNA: TGCAGTGCTAGGTCGCAGGTCGAATATGGCTACACCTTC
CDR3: CSARSQVEYGYTF

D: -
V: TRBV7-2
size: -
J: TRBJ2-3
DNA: TGTGCCAGCAGCTTCATTAGCGGTGGCACAGATACGCAGTATTTT
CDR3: CASSFISGGTDTQYF

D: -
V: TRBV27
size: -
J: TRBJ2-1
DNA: TGTGCCAGCAGTCCCTACGGGGGCAATGAGCAGTTCTTC
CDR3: CASSPYGGNEQFF

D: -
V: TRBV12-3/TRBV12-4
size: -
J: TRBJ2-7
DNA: TGTGCCAGCAGTGGGCTGGGGGCCTACGAGCAGTACTTC
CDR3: CASSGLGAYEQYF

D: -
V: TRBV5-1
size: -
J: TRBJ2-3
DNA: TGCGCCAGCAGCTTGGAAGGGGACTCCTACACAGATACGCAGTATTTT
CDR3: CASSLEGDSYTDTQYF

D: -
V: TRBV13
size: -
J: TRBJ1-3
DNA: TGTGCCAGCAGCTCCCTTGGAAACACCATATATTTT
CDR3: CASSSLGNTIYF

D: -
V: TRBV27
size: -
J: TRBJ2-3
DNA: TGTGCCAGCAGTTTCCCTAGCACAGATACGCAGTATTTT
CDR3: CASSFPSTDTQYF

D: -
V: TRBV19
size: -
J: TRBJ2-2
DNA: TGTGCCAGTAGTTGGGACACCGGGGGCACCGGGGAGCTGTTTTTT
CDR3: CASSWDTGGTGELFF

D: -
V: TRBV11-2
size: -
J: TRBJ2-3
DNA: TGTGCCAGCAGCTTAGACTTGGTCAGCACAGATACGCAGTATTTT
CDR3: CASSLDLVSTDTQYF

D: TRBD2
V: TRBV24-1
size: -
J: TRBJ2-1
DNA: TGTGCCACCAGTCACCCCCCAGCGGGAGGGCCCTACAATGAGCAGTTCTTC
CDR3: CATSHPPAGGPYNEQFF

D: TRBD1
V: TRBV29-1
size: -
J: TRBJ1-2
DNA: TGCAGCGTTATGGGGACAGGGCTCTATGGCTACACCTTC
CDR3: CSVMGTGLYGYTF

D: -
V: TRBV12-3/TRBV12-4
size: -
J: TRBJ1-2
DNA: TGTGCCATGAAGGGGGGCCGGTATGGCTACACCTTC
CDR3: CAMKGGRYGYTF

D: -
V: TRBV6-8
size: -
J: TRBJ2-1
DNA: TGTGCCAGCAGTTATCCGGGCTTAACTGAGCAGTTCTTC
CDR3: CASSYPGLTEQFF

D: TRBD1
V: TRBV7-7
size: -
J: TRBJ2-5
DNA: TGTGCCAGCAGCTCGGACAGGGCGCCGTTGACCCAGTACTTC
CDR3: CASSSDRAPLTQYF

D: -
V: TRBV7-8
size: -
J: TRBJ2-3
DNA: TGTGCCAGCAGCCCCTCCGAGTCAGTACGGAGAGATACGCAGTATTTT
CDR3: CASSPSESVRRDTQYF

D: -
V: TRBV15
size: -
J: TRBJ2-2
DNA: TGTGCCACCAGCAGTGGAACTAGGGACACCGGGGAGCTGTTTTTT
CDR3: CATSSGTRDTGELFF

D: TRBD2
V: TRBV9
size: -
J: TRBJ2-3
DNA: TGTGCCAGCAGCGTAGGCAATAGCGGGAGTACAGATACGCAGTATTTT
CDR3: CASSVGNSGSTDTQYF

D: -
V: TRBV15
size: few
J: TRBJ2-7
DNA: TGTGCCACCAGCACGGGGGGCACCTACGAGCAGTACTTC
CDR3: CATSTGGTYEQYF

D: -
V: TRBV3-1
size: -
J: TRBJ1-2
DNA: TGTGCCAGCAGCCACCAAATGGGCAGGCGGGAGGATGGCTACACCTTC
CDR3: CASSHQMGRREDGYTF

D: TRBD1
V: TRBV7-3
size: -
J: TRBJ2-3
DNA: TGTGCCAGCAGCTTAATTGGCGGGACAGGGGGTGCAGATACGCAGTATTTT
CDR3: CASSLIGGTGGADTQYF

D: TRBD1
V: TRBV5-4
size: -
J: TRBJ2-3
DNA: TGTGCCAGCAGCTCACTGTTGGACAGGGGGCCGTCTTCGGCGCAGTATTTT
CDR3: CASSSLLDRGPSSAQYF

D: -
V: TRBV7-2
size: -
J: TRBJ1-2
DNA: TGTGCCAGCAGCTGGGGGACCCAAGGGGGGTATGGCTACACCTTC
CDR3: CASSWGTQGGYGYTF

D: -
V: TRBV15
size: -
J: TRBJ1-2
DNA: TGTGCCACCAGCAGAGTTACTGGGGCGAGTATCTATGGCTACACCTTC
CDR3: CATSRVTGASIYGYTF

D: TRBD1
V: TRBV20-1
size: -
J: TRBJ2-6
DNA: TGCAGTGCTAGAGGGGACAGCCCCACCTCTGGGGCCAACGTCCTGACTTTC
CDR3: CSARGDSPTSGANVLTF

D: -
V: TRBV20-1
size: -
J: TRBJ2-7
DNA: TGCAGTGCTAGTCAGGGAACCTACGAGCAGTACTTC
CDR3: CSASQGTYEQYF

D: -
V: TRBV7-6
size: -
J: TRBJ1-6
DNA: TGTGCCAGCAGCTTCGTCTTTAATTCACCCCTCCACTTT
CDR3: CASSFVFNSPLHF

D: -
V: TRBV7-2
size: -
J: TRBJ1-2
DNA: TGTGCCAGCACCCCTTTCCTGGGGGGGAACTATGGCTACACCTTC
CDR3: CASTPFLGGNYGYTF

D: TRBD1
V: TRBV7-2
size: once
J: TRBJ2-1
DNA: TGTGCCAGCAGCTTGGTAAGGGGGCGTTGGAATGAGCAGTTCTTC
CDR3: CASSLVRGRWNEQFF

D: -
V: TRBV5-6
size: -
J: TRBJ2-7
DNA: TGTGCCAGCAGCTTGAACAGGCACGAGCAGTACTTC
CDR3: CASSLNRHEQYF

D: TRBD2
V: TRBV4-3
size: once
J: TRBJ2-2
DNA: TGCGCCAGCAGCTACCGGACTAGCGGGGGGGTACCCGACGGGGAGCTGTTTTTT
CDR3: CASSYRTSGGVPDGELFF

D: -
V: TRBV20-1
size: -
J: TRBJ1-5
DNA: TGCAGTGCGCAGCCCGGGTATTCAAATCAGCCCCAGCATTTT
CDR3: CSAQPGYSNQPQHF

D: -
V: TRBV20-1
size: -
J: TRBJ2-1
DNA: TGCAGTGCTCCCAAAGGTGTCGATGAGCAGTTCTTC
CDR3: CSAPKGVDEQFF

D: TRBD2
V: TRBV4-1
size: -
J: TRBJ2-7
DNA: TGCGCCAGCAGCCAAGAAGGGACTAGCGGGCGCTACGAGCAGTACTTC
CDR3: CASSQEGTSGRYEQYF

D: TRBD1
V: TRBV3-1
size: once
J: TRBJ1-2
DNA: TGTGCCAGCAGCGGAATGGAACCGGGACAGGGGGCGCGTGGCTACACCTTC
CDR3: CASSGMEPGQGARGYTF

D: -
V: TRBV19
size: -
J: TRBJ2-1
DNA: TGTGCCAGTCTTAATAGGCCCTACAATGAGCAGTTCTTC
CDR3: CASLNRPYNEQFF

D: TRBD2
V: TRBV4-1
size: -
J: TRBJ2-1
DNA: TGCGCCAGCAGCGGACTAGCGGGAGTTCCAAGGGAGCAGTTCTTC
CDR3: CASSGLAGVPREQFF

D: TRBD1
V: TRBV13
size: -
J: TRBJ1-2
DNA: TGTGCCAGCAGCTTATATGAAGCAGGGGGCGTTTATGGCTACACCTTC
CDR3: CASSLYEAGGVYGYTF

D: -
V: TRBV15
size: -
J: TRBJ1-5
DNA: TGTGCCACCAGCCGTGGGGTAGGGAGCAATCAGCCCCAGCATTTT
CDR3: CATSRGVGSNQPQHF

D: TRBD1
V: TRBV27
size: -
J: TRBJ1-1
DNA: TGTGCCAGCAGCCGGGACAGGGGCGGCACTGAAGCTTTCTTT
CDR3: CASSRDRGGTEAFF

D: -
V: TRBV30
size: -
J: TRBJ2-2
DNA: TGTGCCAGGCGGCCCGAGCTGTTTTTT
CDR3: CARRPELFF